This section outlines one T cell receptor (beta chain) sequence together with its context. The target of this receptor is not known. The input lacks base qualities; no much larger clone sits a single base away. These data originate in a study of blood T cell repertoires in COVID-19 (dated by TCRdb to the early 2020s). About the study as a whole: Samples covering the acute and convalescent phases of COVID-19 were provided by collaborators in the United States, Italy and Spain. Where available, HLA class I and class II types were obtained from metadata supplied by the sample provider rather than from assay-based typing. The repertoires were released in a freely available public database intended as a resource for research on the immune response to SARS-CoV-2. A de-identified subject ID, COVID-19 status, age in years and sex were almost always included in the sample metadata. The prospective study material was composed of cDNA or gDNA derived from T cells, B-cell-depleted T cells, or PBMCs. Samples came from the ongoing ImmuneRACE study (first 160 participants) plus 1,254 subjects from 6 global collaborators. The dataset comprised deeply sampled blood TCRbeta repertoires from subjects exposed to, actively infected with, or recovered from COVID-19. Summary of the overall study and its limitations: How much clinical and demographic metadata was included differed by source and by participant, and the metadata was provided uncurated.

Whole blood was collected in K2EDTA tubes by collaborating institutions according to the institutions' own protocols. Collaborator samples were shipped for TCRbeta analysis as frozen whole blood, isolated PBMCs, or DNA extracted from either sample type. Looking up the germline V gene (reference sequence) yields CDR1 LNHNV and CDR2 YYDKDF. The trim is 0 bases for V and 1 base for J, with a gap of 13 bases between the germline ends. From cysteine to phenylalanine, the CDR3 is 17 amino acids long. Of all the DNA, just the CDR3 is kept, 51 bases in frame from base 1. TCRbeta CDR3 regions were amplified from genomic DNA by means of the immunoSEQ Assay, a bias-controlled multiplex PCR. Per the authors' processing: The number of nucleated cells in each sample was estimated from the amplification of reference gene primers within the assay. To quantify the absolute abundance of each unique TCRbeta CDR3 rearrangement, sequence reads were collapsed and filtered. For each sample, productive Simpson clonality was calculated as the square root of Simpson's diversity index over productive rearrangements. Sourced from immuneACCESS, this table was stored by TCRdb with only in-frame sequences that have V and J called. A share of the clones is absent; for the studies checked, an unresolved V gene accounts for under half, and the remainder has no known explanation. V and J calls and clone size are as listed in that table; D and trimming were resolved from the DNA. A total of hundreds of thousands of clones appear in this sample, around 87% of them only once. The top ten hold roughly 1.3% of the sample.

The clonotype was recovered from a man in his 70s with acute or convalescent COVID-19. The V gene is TRBV15 and the J gene is TRBJ1-3; there is no confident call for the D gene. The sequenced material came from peripheral blood. The nucleotide sequence is given as TGTGCCACCAGCAGAGATCGGGGATTCATTTCTGGAAACACCATATATTTT. Its coded protein is CATSRDRGFISGNTIYF. Full variable domain (CDR3 extended with the reference TRBV15 and TRBJ1-3 proteins): DAMVIQNPRYQVTQFGKPVTLSCSQTLNHNVMYWYQQKSSQAPKLLFHYYDKDFNNEADTPDNFQSRRPNTSFCFLDIRSPGLGDTAMYLCATSRDRGFISGNTIYFGEGSWLTVV.